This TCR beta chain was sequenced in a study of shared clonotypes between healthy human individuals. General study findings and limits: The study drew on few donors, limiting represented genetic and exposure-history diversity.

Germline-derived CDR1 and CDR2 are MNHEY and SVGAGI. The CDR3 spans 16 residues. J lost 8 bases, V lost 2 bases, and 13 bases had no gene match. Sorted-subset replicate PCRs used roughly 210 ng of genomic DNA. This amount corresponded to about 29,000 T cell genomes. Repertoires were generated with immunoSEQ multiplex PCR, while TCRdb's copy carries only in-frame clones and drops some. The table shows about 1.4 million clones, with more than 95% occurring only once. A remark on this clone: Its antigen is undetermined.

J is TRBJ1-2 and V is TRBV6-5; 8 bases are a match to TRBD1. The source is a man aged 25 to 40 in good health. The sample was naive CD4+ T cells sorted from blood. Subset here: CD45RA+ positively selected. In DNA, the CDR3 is TGTGCCAGCAGTTACACTTACGACAGGGGAGGTCAAGGCTACACCTTC. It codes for CASSYTYDRGGQGYTF.